This entry describes one T cell receptor beta chain. This sample is drawn from a study of T cell changes during pregnancy in multiple sclerosis. The assay was immunoSEQ multiplex PCR, and TCRdb's table has in-frame clones only and misses some. Of more than 35,000 clones listed, about nine tenths are singletons. Trimming took off 0 bases at V and 3 bases at J, with 9 bases between the two ends. Germline V CDR1 and CDR2: SGHKS, YYEKEE (reference sequence). CDR3 length equals 14 residues. The J gene is TRBJ2-5, the V gene TRBV5-5; D remains ambiguous. This clonotype was obtained from a female donor in good health, enrolled as a control in a pregnancy study. The sequencing used CD4+ T cells from peripheral blood mononuclear cells, collected in the first trimester of pregnancy. CDR3 amino acids: CASSLVARKETQYF. CDR3 in DNA: TGTGCCAGCAGCTTGGTGGCTAGGAAAGAGACCCAGTACTTC.